Included here is one T cell receptor (beta chain) sequence, with context. The antigen remains unidentified. These data belong to a study of shared clonotypes between healthy human individuals. General study results and limits: Relative to clonotypes present in all four donors, those not shared had lower generation probabilities. An expected dependence of interdonor clonotype sharing on sequencing depth was noted.

The table came from immunoSEQ multiplex PCR; TCRdb's copy has only in-frame clones and leaves some out. The repertoire has under 750,000 clones, about two thirds of them found once; the top ten carry approximately 1.8%. The V gene's germline CDR1 is MDHEN and CDR2 SYDVKM. The V end was cut by 10 bases, the J end by 4 bases, with 22 bases between. This CDR3 is 15 amino acids long. The origin of this receptor is a woman aged 25-40 years in good health. This rearrangement joins TRBV28 to TRBJ1-1, with D possibly matching TRBD1 (6 bases). The sequenced material came from memory CD4+ T cells sorted from blood. Subset in this sample: CD45RA-negative fraction. CDR3 sequence reads: CATTNRGGGLTEAFF. Here the CDR3 DNA reads TGTGCCACCACCAACCGGGGCGGGGGGCTCACTGAAGCTTTCTTT.